Listed below are T cell receptor beta chains from one sample, sequenced in a study of Graves' ophthalmopathy and Graves' hyperthyroidism. MiXCR, applied by TCRdb to the multiplex PCR reads, yields one record per CDR3 protein. The data contain some 350,000 distinct CDR3 sequences, 17% of them singletons. Material: peripheral blood. These receptors were collected from an adult woman with stable Graves' hyperthyroidism. The CDR3 runs from the conserved cysteine through the conserved F or W. D genes are given only for firm matches. Rows give clone size only sometimes, using once, few, many, or a class for an expanded clone.

CDR3aa	CDR3nt	v_gene	j_gene	abundance	d_gene	len
CASSSGLAGYTDTQYF	TGTGCCAGCAGCTCGGGACTAGCGGGGTACACAGATACGCAGTATTTT	TRBV11-1	TRBJ2-3	many	TRBD2	16
CASSIGPGQNTGELFF	TGTGCCAGTAGTATAGGCCCGGGACAGAACACCGGGGAGCTGTTTTTT	TRBV19	TRBJ2-2	many	.	16
CASSLSRFGALPTDTQYF	TGTGCCAGCAGTTTATCGCGATTCGGGGCCCTGCCCACAGATACGCAGTATTTT	TRBV27	TRBJ2-3	many	.	18
CSARSETAFSNQPQHF	TGCAGTGCTAGATCCGAGACAGCCTTTAGCAATCAGCCCCAGCATTTT	TRBV20-1	TRBJ1-5	many	.	16
CATSDLRSRGVPYEQYF	TGTGCCACCAGTGATTTGCGTAGCAGGGGGGTCCCCTACGAGCAGTACTTC	TRBV24-1	TRBJ2-7	many	.	17
CASSPTGSTTYEQYF	TGTGCCAGCAGCCCCACAGGCAGCACCACCTACGAGCAGTACTTC	TRBV7-9	TRBJ2-7	many	.	15
CASSRGARVNTFF	TGTGCCAGCAGTCGGGGGGCTCGCGTGAATACTTTCTTT	TRBV28	TRBJ1-1	.	.	13
CSAFSTRTASQETQYF	TGCAGTGCTTTCTCCACCAGGACTGCATCCCAAGAGACCCAGTACTTC	TRBV20-1	TRBJ2-5	many	.	16
CASEQGGAMNTEAFF	TGTGCCAGCGAACAGGGGGGAGCGATGAACACTGAAGCTTTCTTT	TRBV2	TRBJ1-1	many	TRBD1	15
CASSQGYSGNTIYF	TGTGCCAGCAGTCAGGGATACTCTGGAAACACCATATATTTT	TRBV6-1	TRBJ1-3	many	.	14
CSAGMGQAQETQYF	TGCAGTGCTGGGATGGGACAGGCCCAAGAGACCCAGTACTTC	TRBV20-1	TRBJ2-5	.	TRBD1	14
CASGPWTNSPLHF	TGTGCCAGCGGACCCTGGACGAATTCACCCCTCCACTTT	TRBV28	TRBJ1-6	many	.	13
CASSLGTGPQGYTF	TGTGCCAGCAGCTTAGGGACAGGTCCTCAAGGCTACACCTTC	TRBV7-8	TRBJ1-2	few	TRBD1	14
CASSLAPGAISKFGYTF	TGCGCCAGCAGCTTGGCCCCGGGGGCAATCTCCAAGTTTGGCTACACCTTC	TRBV5-1	TRBJ1-2	many	.	17
CASSFLGGGQKEAFF	TGTGCCAGCAGTTTTCTCGGGGGGGGACAGAAAGAAGCTTTCTTT	TRBV12-3/TRBV12-4	TRBJ1-1	many	TRBD1	15
CASSKGQGETQYF	TGTGCCAGCTCAAAGGGACAGGGAGAGACCCAGTACTTC	TRBV18	TRBJ2-5	many	TRBD1	13
CASSPDQGRGTEAFF	TGTGCCAGCTCACCGGATCAGGGTCGGGGCACTGAAGCTTTCTTT	TRBV18	TRBJ1-1	many	.	15
CSASTRNTGELFF	TGCAGTGCTTCGACGCGTAACACCGGGGAGCTGTTTTTT	TRBV20-1	TRBJ2-2	many	.	13
CASSPRSGGNQPQHF	TGTGCCAGCAGCCCCCGGAGCGGAGGCAATCAGCCCCAGCATTTT	TRBV7-6	TRBJ1-5	many	.	15
CAYSRGDRQAFF	TGTGCCTACAGCCGGGGGGACAGGCAAGCTTTCTTT	TRBV3-1	TRBJ1-1	.	TRBD1	12
CASSQVVHEQYF	TGTGCCAGCAGCCAAGTTGTGCACGAGCAGTACTTC	TRBV3-1	TRBJ2-7	many	.	12
CASANLVGETQYF	TGTGCCAGCGCAAACCTAGTGGGGGAGACCCAGTACTTC	TRBV2	TRBJ2-5	many	.	13
CASSSRDRDVYEQYF	TGTGCCAGCAGTTCCAGGGACAGGGACGTATACGAGCAGTACTTC	TRBV28	TRBJ2-7	many	TRBD1	15
CAWSVSVRNEAFF	TGTGCCTGGAGTGTATCTGTCCGTAATGAAGCTTTCTTT	TRBV30	TRBJ1-1	many	.	13
CASSQALEVEASDPEQYF	TGTGCCAGCAGCCAAGCTTTGGAGGTGGAAGCGTCGGATCCCGAGCAGTACTTC	TRBV14	TRBJ2-7	few	.	18
CSARVPTGTYEQYF	TGCAGTGCTAGAGTACCCACAGGGACCTACGAGCAGTACTTC	TRBV20-1	TRBJ2-7	many	.	14
CASSRQGYDTGELFF	TGTGCCAGCAGCCGACAGGGTTATGACACCGGGGAGCTGTTTTTT	TRBV11-2	TRBJ2-2	many	TRBD1	15
CASSRKEGLAF	TGTGCCAGCAGCCGGAAGGAGGGGCTAGCTTTT	TRBV28	TRBJ2-3	many	.	11
CASSGTPTSRFDGYTF	TGTGCCAGCAGTGGGACACCTACTTCCCGTTTTGATGGCTACACCTTC	TRBV28	TRBJ1-2	many	.	16
CASSILQGGTEAFF	TGTGCCAGTAGTATTCTACAGGGAGGCACTGAAGCTTTCTTT	TRBV19	TRBJ1-1	many	.	14
CSVVDNPEAFF	TGCAGCGTTGTGGACAACCCTGAAGCTTTCTTT	TRBV29-1	TRBJ1-1	many	.	11
CSASPSGRMVETQYF	TGCAGTGCTAGCCCTAGCGGGAGAATGGTGGAGACCCAGTACTTC	TRBV20-1	TRBJ2-5	many	TRBD2	15
CASSVGRTGGLDEQYF	TGTGCCAGCAGCGTAGGTCGGACAGGGGGCCTTGACGAGCAGTACTTC	TRBV9	TRBJ2-7	.	TRBD1	16
CASSTLPGQQETQYF	TGTGCCAGTAGTACCCTGCCGGGACAGCAAGAGACCCAGTACTTC	TRBV19	TRBJ2-5	many	TRBD1	15
CASSLSGTAYEQYF	TGTGCCAGCAGTTTATCAGGGACAGCCTACGAGCAGTACTTC	TRBV27	TRBJ2-7	many	TRBD1	14
CASRSSGTRTHEQYF	TGTGCCAGCAGATCTAGCGGGACCCGGACCCACGAGCAGTACTTC	TRBV28	TRBJ2-7	many	TRBD2	15
CASSEVSSGANVLTF	TGTGCCAGCAGTGAAGTTTCGTCTGGGGCCAACGTCCTGACTTTC	TRBV6-1	TRBJ2-6	many	.	15
CASIQYTDAFF	TGTGCCAGCATACAGTACACTGATGCTTTCTTT	TRBV12-3/TRBV12-4	TRBJ1-1	.	.	11
CASSWGKNTEAFF	TGTGCCAGCAGTTGGGGCAAGAACACTGAAGCTTTCTTT	TRBV6-2/TRBV6-3	TRBJ1-1	.	.	13
CASSSLAGAPDTQYF	TGTGCCAGTAGCTCCCTGGCGGGAGCCCCAGATACGCAGTATTTT	TRBV11-2	TRBJ2-3	.	TRBD2	15
CASSFSSRGPTEAFF	TGTGCCAGCAGTTTTTCGAGCAGGGGTCCCACTGAAGCTTTCTTT	TRBV12-3/TRBV12-4	TRBJ1-1	few	.	15
CASTGGLASYEQYF	TGTGCCAGCACCGGAGGGCTAGCTTCCTACGAGCAGTACTTC	TRBV12-3/TRBV12-4	TRBJ2-7	many	.	14
CASHRDRSPYEQYF	TGTGCCTCACACCGGGACAGGTCTCCCTACGAGCAGTACTTC	TRBV30	TRBJ2-7	many	TRBD1	14
CASSSEAGQRSYGYTF	TGCGCCAGCAGCTCGGAAGCGGGACAGAGATCCTATGGCTACACCTTC	TRBV5-1	TRBJ1-2	few	TRBD1	16
CASSFVDLQETQYF	TGTGCCAGCTCCTTCGTTGACTTACAAGAGACCCAGTACTTC	TRBV5-6	TRBJ2-5	.	.	14
CASSISRFDRGLDYGYTF	TGTGCCAGTAGTATTTCCCGTTTCGACCGAGGGTTAGACTATGGCTACACCTTC	TRBV19	TRBJ1-2	many	.	18
CASSGVTGTGVQPQHF	TGTGCCAGTTCAGGGGTAACCGGGACAGGGGTTCAGCCCCAGCATTTT	TRBV19	TRBJ1-5	once	TRBD1	16
CASTIEGGYEQYF	TGTGCCAGCACCATCGAGGGTGGTTACGAGCAGTACTTC	TRBV6-6	TRBJ2-7	many	.	13
CSARDAEGQGLETQYF	TGCAGTGCTAGAGACGCCGAGGGACAGGGTTTGGAGACCCAGTACTTC	TRBV20-1	TRBJ2-5	.	TRBD1	16
CASSQLRTPLRSGNTIYF	TGTGCCAGCAGTCAACTCCGGACACCTCTCAGGTCTGGAAACACCATATATTTT	TRBV6-1	TRBJ1-3	many	.	18
CASSQVLRTSGAFF	TGCGCCAGCAGCCAAGTTTTGAGGACATCAGGGGCTTTCTTT	TRBV4-3	TRBJ1-1	few	.	14
CASSLDRGVETQYF	TGTGCCAGCAGTTTGGACAGGGGTGTTGAGACCCAGTACTTC	TRBV12-3/TRBV12-4	TRBJ2-5	.	TRBD1	14
CASREGMNTEAFF	TGTGCCAGCAGGGAGGGAATGAACACTGAAGCTTTCTTT	TRBV2	TRBJ1-1	many	.	13